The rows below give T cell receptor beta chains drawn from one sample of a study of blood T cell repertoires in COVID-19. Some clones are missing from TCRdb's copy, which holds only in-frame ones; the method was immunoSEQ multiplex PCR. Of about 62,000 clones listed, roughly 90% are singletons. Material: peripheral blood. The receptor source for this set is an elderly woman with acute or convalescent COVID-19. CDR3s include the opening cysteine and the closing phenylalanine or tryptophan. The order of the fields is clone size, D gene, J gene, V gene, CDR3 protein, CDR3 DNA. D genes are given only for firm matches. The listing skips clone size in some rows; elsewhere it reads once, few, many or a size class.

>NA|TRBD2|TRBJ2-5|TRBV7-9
CASGLAGGETQYF
TGTGCCAGCGGACTAGCGGGAGGGGAGACCCAGTACTTC
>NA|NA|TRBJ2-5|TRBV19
CASRRGETQYF
TGTGCCAGCCGAAGGGGGGAGACCCAGTACTTC
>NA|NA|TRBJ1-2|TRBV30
CAWSLNYGYTF
TGTGCCTGGAGCCTAAACTATGGCTACACCTTC
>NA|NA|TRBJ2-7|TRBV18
CASSPKVGAIYEQYF
TGTGCCAGCTCACCGAAGGTTGGGGCGATTTACGAGCAGTACTTC
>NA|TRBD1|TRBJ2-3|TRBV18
CASSLGTGSTDTQYF
TGTGCCAGCTCACTTGGGACAGGGAGCACAGATACGCAGTATTTT
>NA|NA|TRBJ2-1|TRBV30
CAWSVGTREYNEQFF
TGTGCCTGGAGTGTGGGGACAAGGGAATACAATGAGCAGTTCTTC
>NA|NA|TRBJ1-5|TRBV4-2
CASSPAADAYSNQPQHF
TGTGCCAGCAGCCCGGCGGCGGATGCATATAGCAATCAGCCCCAGCATTTT
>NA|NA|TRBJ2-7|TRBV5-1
CASSLGEGDSYEQYF
TGCGCCAGCAGCTTGGGAGAGGGGGACTCCTACGAGCAGTACTTC
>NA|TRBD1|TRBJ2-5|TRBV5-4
CASSLGGQAEETQYF
TGTGCCAGCAGCTTGGGCGGACAGGCTGAAGAGACCCAGTACTTC
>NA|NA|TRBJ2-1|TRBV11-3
CASSLNRENEQFF
TGTGCCAGCAGCTTAAACAGGGAAAATGAGCAGTTCTTC
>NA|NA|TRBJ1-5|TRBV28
CASSLHSPDQPQHF
TGTGCCAGCAGTTTGCACAGTCCAGATCAGCCCCAGCATTTT
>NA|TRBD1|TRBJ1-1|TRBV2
CASRPGQANTEAFF
TGTGCCAGCAGGCCGGGACAGGCGAACACTGAAGCTTTCTTT
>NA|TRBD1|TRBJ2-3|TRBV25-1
CASSEGGDRVTDTQYF
TGTGCCAGCAGTGAAGGGGGGGACAGGGTCACAGATACGCAGTATTTT
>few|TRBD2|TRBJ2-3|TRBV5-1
CASSEVPGGSDTQYF
TGCGCCAGCAGCGAGGTACCCGGGGGGTCGGATACGCAGTATTTT
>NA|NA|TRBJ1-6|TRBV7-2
CASSLEPGSPSPLHF
TGTGCCAGCAGCTTAGAGCCAGGGTCTCCTTCACCCCTCCACTTT
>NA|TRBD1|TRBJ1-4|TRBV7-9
CASSLYQGAREKLFF
TGTGCCAGCAGCTTATATCAGGGGGCGCGGGAAAAACTGTTTTTT
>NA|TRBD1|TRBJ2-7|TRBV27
CASSLRQGEGEQYF
TGTGCCAGCAGTCTAAGACAGGGTGAAGGCGAGCAGTACTTC
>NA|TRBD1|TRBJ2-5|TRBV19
CASSGQDRGSRTQYF
TGTGCCAGTAGTGGCCAGGACAGGGGATCTCGGACCCAGTACTTC
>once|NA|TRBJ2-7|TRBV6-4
CASSDLSPYYEQYF
TGTGCCAGCAGTGACCTAAGCCCATACTACGAGCAGTACTTC
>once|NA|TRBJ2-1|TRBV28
CASSLADIPYPSYNEQFF
TGTGCCAGCAGTTTAGCGGACATCCCCTACCCCTCCTACAATGAGCAGTTCTTC
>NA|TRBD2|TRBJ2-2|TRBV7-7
CASSTSGGTNTGELFF
TGTGCCAGCAGCACTAGCGGGGGTACGAACACCGGGGAGCTGTTTTTT
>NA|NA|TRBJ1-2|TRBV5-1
CASSLNRARGYTF
TGCGCCAGCAGCTTGAACAGGGCGAGAGGCTACACCTTC
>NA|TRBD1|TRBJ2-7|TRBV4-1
CASSRSGQGSYEQYF
TGCGCCAGCAGCCGTTCGGGACAGGGCTCCTACGAGCAGTACTTC
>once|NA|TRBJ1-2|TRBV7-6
CASSFGLNDDYGYTF
TGTGCCAGCAGCTTCGGACTTAACGACGACTATGGCTACACCTTC
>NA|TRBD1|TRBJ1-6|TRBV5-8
CASSIYLGQGSMEHSPLHF
TGTGCCAGCAGCATCTACCTCGGACAGGGGAGCATGGAGCATTCACCCCTCCACTTT
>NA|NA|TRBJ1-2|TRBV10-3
CAISVEQYGYTF
TGTGCCATCAGTGTCGAACAGTATGGCTACACCTTC
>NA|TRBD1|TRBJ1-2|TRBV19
CASTGRTGVSDGYTF
TGTGCATCAACTGGAAGGACAGGGGTTTCCGATGGCTACACCTTC
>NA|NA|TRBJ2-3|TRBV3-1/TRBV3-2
CASSQGSNRETQYF
TGTGCCAGCAGCCAAGGAAGTAACAGGGAGACGCAGTATTTT
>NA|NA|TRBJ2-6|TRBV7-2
CASSLPGEGANVLTF
TGTGCCAGCAGTCTCCCGGGGGAAGGGGCCAACGTCCTGACTTTC
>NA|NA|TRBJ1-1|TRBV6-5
CASSSEGRGEAFF
TGTGCCAGCAGCTCGGAGGGTCGGGGTGAAGCTTTCTTT
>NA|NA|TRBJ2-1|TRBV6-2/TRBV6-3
CASSSPHRGTYNEQFF
TGTGCCAGCAGTTCCCCCCACCGGGGTACCTACAATGAGCAGTTCTTC
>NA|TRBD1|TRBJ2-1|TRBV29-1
CSVRDRVTFGNEQFF
TGCAGCGTACGGGACAGGGTAACTTTTGGGAATGAGCAGTTCTTC
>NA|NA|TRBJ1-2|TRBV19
CASSHTISGYTF
TGTGCCAGTAGTCACACGATCTCGGGCTACACCTTC
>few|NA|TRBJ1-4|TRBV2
CASSDTLTNEKLFF
TGTGCCAGCAGCGACACACTAACTAATGAAAAACTGTTTTTT
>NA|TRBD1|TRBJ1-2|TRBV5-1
CASSHSTGDGYTF
TGCGCCAGCAGCCATTCGACAGGGGACGGCTACACCTTC
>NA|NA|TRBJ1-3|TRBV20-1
CSASRQTSSGNTIYF
TGCAGTGCTAGTAGGCAGACATCCTCTGGAAACACCATATATTTT
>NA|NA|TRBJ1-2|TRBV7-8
CASSLALGGNGYTF
TGTGCCAGCAGCTTAGCCCTGGGGGGGAATGGCTACACCTTC
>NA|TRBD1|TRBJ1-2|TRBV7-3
CASSQTGVDGYTF
TGTGCCAGCAGCCAAACAGGGGTGGATGGCTACACCTTC
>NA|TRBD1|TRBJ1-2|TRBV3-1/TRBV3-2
CASSPTGRGQLLGYGYTF
TGTGCCAGCAGCCCTACCGGTAGGGGACAGCTGTTGGGGTATGGCTACACCTTC
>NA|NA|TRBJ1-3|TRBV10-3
CAIARDSGNTIYF
TGTGCCATCGCCCGGGACTCTGGAAACACCATATATTTT
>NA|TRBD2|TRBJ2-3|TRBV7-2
CASSHGLAGRTDTQYF
TGTGCCAGCAGCCACGGACTAGCGGGCCGCACAGATACGCAGTATTTT
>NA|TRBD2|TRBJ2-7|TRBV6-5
CASRGLAGGGEQYF
TGTGCCAGCAGGGGACTAGCGGGAGGGGGCGAGCAGTACTTC
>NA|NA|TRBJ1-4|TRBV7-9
CASSPVGRYEKLFF
TGTGCCAGCAGTCCGGTAGGGAGGTATGAAAAACTGTTTTTT
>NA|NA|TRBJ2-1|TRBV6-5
CATQRVTANEQFF
TGTGCCACCCAACGCGTAACTGCCAATGAGCAGTTCTTC
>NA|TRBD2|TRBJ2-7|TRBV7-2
CASSIQSGEVYEQYF
TGTGCCAGCAGCATCCAGAGCGGGGAGGTATACGAGCAGTACTTC
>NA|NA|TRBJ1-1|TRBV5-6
CASSLTGVVSADTEAFF
TGTGCCAGCAGCTTGACCGGGGTAGTATCAGCCGACACTGAAGCTTTCTTT
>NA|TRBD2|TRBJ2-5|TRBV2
CASRSLAGGQETQYF
TGTGCCAGCAGATCACTAGCGGGAGGTCAAGAGACCCAGTACTTC
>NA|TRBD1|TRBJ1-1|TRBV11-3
CASNAGTGGRSFF
TGTGCCAGCAACGCCGGGACAGGGGGCCGATCTTTCTTT
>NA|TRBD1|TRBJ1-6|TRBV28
CASSPAVRGHSPLHF
TGTGCCAGCAGTCCGGCGGTCAGGGGGCATTCACCCCTCCACTTT
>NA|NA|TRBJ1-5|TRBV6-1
CASSDQGNQPQHF
TGTGCCAGCAGTGATCAGGGGAATCAGCCCCAGCATTTT